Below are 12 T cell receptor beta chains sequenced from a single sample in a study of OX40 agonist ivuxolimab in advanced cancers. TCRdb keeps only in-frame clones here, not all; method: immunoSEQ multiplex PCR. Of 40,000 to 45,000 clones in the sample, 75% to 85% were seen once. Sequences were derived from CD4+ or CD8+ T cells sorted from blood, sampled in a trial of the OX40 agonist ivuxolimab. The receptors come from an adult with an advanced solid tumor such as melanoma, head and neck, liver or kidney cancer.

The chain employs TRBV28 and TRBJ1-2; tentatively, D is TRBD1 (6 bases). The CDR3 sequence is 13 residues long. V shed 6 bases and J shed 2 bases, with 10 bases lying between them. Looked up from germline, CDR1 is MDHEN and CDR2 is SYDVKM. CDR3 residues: CASSDTGNYGYTF. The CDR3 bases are TGTGCCAGCAGCGACACAGGGAACTATGGCTACACCTTC.

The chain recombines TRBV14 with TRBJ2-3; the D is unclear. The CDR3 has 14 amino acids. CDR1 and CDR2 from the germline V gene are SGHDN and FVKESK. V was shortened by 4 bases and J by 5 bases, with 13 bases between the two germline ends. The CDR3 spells CASSPLGTKDTQYF. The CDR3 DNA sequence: TGTGCCAGCAGCCCCCTCGGAACAAAAGATACGCAGTATTTT.

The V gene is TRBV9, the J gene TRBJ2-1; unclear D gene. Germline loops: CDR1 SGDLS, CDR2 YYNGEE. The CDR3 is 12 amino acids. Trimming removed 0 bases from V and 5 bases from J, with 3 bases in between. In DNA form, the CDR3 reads TGTGCCAGCAGCGTAGAAAACAATGAGCAGTTCTTC. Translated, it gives CASSVENNEQFF.

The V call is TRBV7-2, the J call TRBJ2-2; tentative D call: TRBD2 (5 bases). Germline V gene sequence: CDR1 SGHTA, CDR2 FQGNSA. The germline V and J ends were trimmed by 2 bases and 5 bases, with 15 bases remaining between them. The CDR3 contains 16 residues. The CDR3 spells CASSLKSSGRTGELFF. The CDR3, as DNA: TGTGCCAGCAGCTTAAAAAGCAGCGGAAGGACCGGGGAGCTGTTTTTT.

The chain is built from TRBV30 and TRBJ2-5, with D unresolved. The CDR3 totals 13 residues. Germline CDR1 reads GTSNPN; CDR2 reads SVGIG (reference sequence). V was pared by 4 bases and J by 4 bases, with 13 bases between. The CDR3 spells CAWNLRRAETQYF. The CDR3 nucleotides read TGTGCCTGGAATCTCCGGAGAGCAGAGACCCAGTACTTC.

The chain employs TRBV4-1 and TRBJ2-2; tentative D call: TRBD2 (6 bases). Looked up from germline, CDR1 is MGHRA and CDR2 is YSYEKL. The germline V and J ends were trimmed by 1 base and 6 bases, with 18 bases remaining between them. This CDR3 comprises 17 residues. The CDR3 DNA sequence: TGCGCCAGCAGCCAAGGGTGGGCGGGGTTAGTGTCCGGGGAGCTGTTTTTT. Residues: CASSQGWAGLVSGELFF.

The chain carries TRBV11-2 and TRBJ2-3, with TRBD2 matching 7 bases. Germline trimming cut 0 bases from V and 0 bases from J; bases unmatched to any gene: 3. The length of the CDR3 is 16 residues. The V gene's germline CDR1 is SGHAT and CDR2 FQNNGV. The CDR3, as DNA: TGTGCCAGCAGCTTAGATGAACTAGCGAGCACAGATACGCAGTATTTT. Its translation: CASSLDELASTDTQYF.

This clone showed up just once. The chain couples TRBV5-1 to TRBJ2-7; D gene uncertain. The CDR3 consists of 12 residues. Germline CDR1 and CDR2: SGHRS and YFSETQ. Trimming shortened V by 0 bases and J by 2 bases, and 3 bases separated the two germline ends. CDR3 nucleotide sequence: TGCGCCAGCAGCTTGGGGGCCTACGAGCAGTACTTC. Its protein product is CASSLGAYEQYF.

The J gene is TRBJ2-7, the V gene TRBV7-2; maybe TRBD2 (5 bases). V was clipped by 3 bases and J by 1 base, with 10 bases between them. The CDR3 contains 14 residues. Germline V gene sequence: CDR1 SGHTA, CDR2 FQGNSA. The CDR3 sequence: CASSFSRRSYEQYF. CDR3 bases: TGTGCCAGCAGCTTCAGCCGGAGGTCCTACGAGCAGTACTTC.

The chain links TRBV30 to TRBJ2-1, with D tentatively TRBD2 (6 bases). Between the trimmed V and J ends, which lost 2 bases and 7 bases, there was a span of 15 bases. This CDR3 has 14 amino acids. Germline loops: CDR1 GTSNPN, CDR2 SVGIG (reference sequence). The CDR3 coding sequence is TGTGCCTGGAGTCCGAGCCCCGGACTAAATGAGCAGTTCTTC. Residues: CAWSPSPGLNEQFF.

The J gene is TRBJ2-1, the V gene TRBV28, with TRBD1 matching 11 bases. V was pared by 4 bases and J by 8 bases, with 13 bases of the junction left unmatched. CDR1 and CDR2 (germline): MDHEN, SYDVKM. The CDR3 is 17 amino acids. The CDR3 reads CASSSPPGTGGNYEQFF. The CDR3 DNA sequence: TGTGCCAGCAGTTCCCCTCCGGGGACAGGGGGGAACTATGAGCAGTTCTTC.

In DNA, the CDR3 is TGTGCCAGCTCCGGACAGGGCCATCAAGAGACCCAGTACTTC. Its protein is CASSGQGHQETQYF. The rearrangement uses TRBV5-4 and TRBJ2-5; 8 bases are shared with TRBD1. J lost 2 bases, V lost 7 bases, and 7 bases had no gene match. The CDR3 length is 14 residues. Per the germline V gene, CDR1 is SGHNT and CDR2 is YYREEE (reference sequence).